This note documents a single T cell receptor (beta chain) sequence. The entry originates in a study of shared clonotypes between healthy human individuals. The data were produced by immunoSEQ multiplex PCR, yet TCRdb's version contains in-frame clones alone and is incomplete. Here the sample spans approximately 2,000,000 clones, about nine tenths being singletons. V was clipped by 4 bases and J by 8 bases; unmatched bases: 6. Germline CDR1 is SGHNT and CDR2 is YYREEE (reference sequence). The CDR3 is 13 amino acids. This TCR came from a man between 18 and 29 years old in good health. Some clones in this sample may be carry-over from other donors' samples. The specimen sequenced was naive CD4+ T cells from PBMCs. Subset meaning: CD45RA+ positively selected. The chain couples TRBV5-4 to TRBJ2-1, with 7 bases lining up with TRBD2. Here the CDR3 reads CASSLPRGDEQFF. The CDR3 DNA reads TGTGCCAGCAGCCTACCCCGGGGGGATGAGCAGTTCTTC.